These 8 T cell receptor beta chains were sequenced from one sample in a study of human T cells and chemical hapten exposure. As to time point: pre-sensitization, week 0. Treatment denoted: therapeutic diphenylcyclopropenone sensitization with weekly scalp DPC. TCRdb reanalysed the RACE reads using MiXCR and keeps one entry per CDR3 protein. The sample lists 240,000 or so distinct CDR3 sequences; more than 6.5% were seen once. This sample comprised whole blood, obtained in connection with sensitization to the hapten diphenylcyclopropenone (DPC). Receptors were obtained from a woman aged 40 to 55 with alopecia areata. Some clones in this sample may be carry-over from other donors' samples.

This clonotype was detected only a few times. V and J are TRBV29-1 and TRBJ2-7; D might be TRBD2 (6 bases). CDR3 length: 13 amino acids. V was trimmed by 7 bases and J by 3 bases, leaving 16 bases between them. Germline V gene sequence: CDR1 SQVTM, CDR2 ANQGSEA. The CDR3 DNA follows: TGCAGCGCCGACACGGGGGACCGCTACGAGCAGTACTTC. It encodes CSADTGDRYEQYF.

The V and J genes are TRBV28 and TRBJ2-3; D is unresolved. V was clipped by 5 bases and J by 0 bases, with 15 bases between them. The CDR3 contains 16 residues. In germline, CDR1 is MDHEN, CDR2 SYDVKM. This CDR3 is CASSTHDGASTDTQYF. Written as DNA, the CDR3 is TGTGCCAGCAGTACCCATGACGGAGCTAGCACAGATACGCAGTATTTT. The full variable domain, in which reference TRBV28 and TRBJ2-3 provide the parts outside the CDR3, is DVKVTQSSRYLVKRTGEKVFLECVQDMDHENMFWYRQDPGLGLRLIYFSYDVKMKEKGDIPEGYSVSREKKERFSLILESASTNQTSMYLCASSTHDGASTDTQYFGPGTRLTVL.

The rearrangement links TRBV11-1 to TRBJ2-2; 14 positions match TRBD2. Per the germline V gene, CDR1 is SGHAT and CDR2 is FQDESV (reference sequence). This CDR3 has 17 residues. With V trimmed by 5 bases and J by 4 bases, 6 bases remained unmatched. In nucleotides, the CDR3 is TGTGCCAGCAGCCGCGGACTAGCGGGAGGCAGCACCGGGGAGCTGTTTTTT. This gives the protein CASSRGLAGGSTGELFF.

The chain links TRBV4-2 to TRBJ2-7, with a weak D call TRBD2 (6 bases). Germline V gene sequence: CDR1 LGHNA, CDR2 YNFKEQ. The CDR3 runs 15 residues. V gave up 1 base and J gave up 2 bases, with 12 bases separating them. The CDR3 is CASSQGNRGTYEQYF. CDR3 sequence (DNA): TGTGCCAGCAGCCAAGGTAATCGGGGGACCTACGAGCAGTACTTC.

The chain uses TRBV29-1 and TRBJ2-3; tentative D call: TRBD2 (7 bases). V lost 4 bases and J 3 bases, leaving 11 bases between the germline ends. The CDR3 spans 13 residues. CDR1 is SQVTM and CDR2 is ANQGSEA in the germline V gene. Here the CDR3 DNA reads TGCAGCGTTGTGGGGGGGCGGACAGATACGCAGTATTTT. Its translation: CSVVGGRTDTQYF.

The sample holds a few counts of this clonotype. This chain links TRBV20-1 with TRBJ2-3; 9 bases agree with TRBD2. This CDR3 is built from 15 residues. J gave up 2 bases and V 4 bases, and 7 bases lay outside the gene matches. The germline gives CDR1 DFQATT, CDR2 SNEGSKA (reference sequence). CDR3 region: CSATKTSGPTDTQYF. Written as DNA, the CDR3 is TGCAGTGCTACCAAGACTAGCGGACCCACAGATACGCAGTATTTT.

This clonotype was detected only a few times. The chain has TRBV7-2 and TRBJ2-3, with no clear D. Trimming removed 0 bases at V and 2 bases at J, with 18 bases between. The germline gives CDR1 SGHTA, CDR2 FQGNSA. This CDR3 has 18 amino acids. The CDR3 region has the DNA TGTGCCAGCAGCTTAGCATCGTACCGGGCCATACCCACAGATACGCAGTATTTT. The encoded protein is CASSLASYRAIPTDTQYF. The full variable domain, its missing parts supplied by reference TRBV7-2 and TRBJ2-3, is GAGVSQSPSNKVTEKGKDVELRCDPISGHTALYWYRQSLGQGLEFLIYFQGNSAPDKSGLPSDRFSAERTGGSVSTLTIQRTQQEDSAVYLCASSLASYRAIPTDTQYFGPGTRLTVL.

This clonotype was picked up a small number of times. The rearrangement joins TRBV2 to TRBJ2-3; D ambiguous. With 0 bases removed from V and 4 bases from J, the gap between germline ends came to 8 bases. The germline CDR1 and CDR2 sequences are SNHLY and FYNNEI. The CDR3 is made up of 14 amino acids. Here the CDR3 DNA reads TGTGCCAGCAGTGAAGCTAGTCATTCAGATACGCAGTATTTT. It specifies CASSEASHSDTQYF.